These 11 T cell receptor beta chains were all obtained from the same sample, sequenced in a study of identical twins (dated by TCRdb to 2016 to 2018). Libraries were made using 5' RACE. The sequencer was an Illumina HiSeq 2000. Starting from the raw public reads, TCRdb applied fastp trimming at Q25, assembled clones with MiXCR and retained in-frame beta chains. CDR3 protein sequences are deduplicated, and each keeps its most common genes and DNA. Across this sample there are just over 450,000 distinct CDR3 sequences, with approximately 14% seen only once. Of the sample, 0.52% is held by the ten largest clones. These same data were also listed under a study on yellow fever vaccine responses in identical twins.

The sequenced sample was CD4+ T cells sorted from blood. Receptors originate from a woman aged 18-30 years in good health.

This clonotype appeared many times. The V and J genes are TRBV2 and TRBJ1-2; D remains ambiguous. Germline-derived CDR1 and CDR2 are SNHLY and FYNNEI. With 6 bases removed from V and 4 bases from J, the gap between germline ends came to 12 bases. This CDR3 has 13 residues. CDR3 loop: CASRRNSIYGYTF. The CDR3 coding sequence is TGTGCCAGCAGGAGAAACAGCATCTATGGCTACACCTTC.

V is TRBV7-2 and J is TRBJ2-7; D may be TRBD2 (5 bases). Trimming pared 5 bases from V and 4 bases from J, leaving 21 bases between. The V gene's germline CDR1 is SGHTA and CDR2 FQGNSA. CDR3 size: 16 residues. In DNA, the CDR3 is TGTGCCAGCAGCCACCGTCGGATGGGAGAAGGGTACGAGCAGTACTTC. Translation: CASSHRRMGEGYEQYF. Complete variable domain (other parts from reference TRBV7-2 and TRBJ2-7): GAGVSQSPSNKVTEKGKDVELRCDPISGHTALYWYRQSLGQGLEFLIYFQGNSAPDKSGLPSDRFSAERTGGSVSTLTIQRTQQEDSAVYLCASSHRRMGEGYEQYFGPGTRLTVT.

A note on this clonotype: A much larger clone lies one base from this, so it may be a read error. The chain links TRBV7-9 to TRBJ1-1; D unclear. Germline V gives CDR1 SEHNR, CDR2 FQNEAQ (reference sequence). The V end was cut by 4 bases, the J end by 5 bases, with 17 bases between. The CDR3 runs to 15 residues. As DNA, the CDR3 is TGTGCCAGCAGCTCCTTTATGAGCCGGGGAACTGAAGCTTTCTTT. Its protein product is CASSSFMSRGTEAFF. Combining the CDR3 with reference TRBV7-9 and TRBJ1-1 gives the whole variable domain DTGVSQNPRHKITKRGQNVTFRCDPISEHNRLYWYRQTLGQGPEFLTYFQNEAQLEKSRLLSDRFSAERPKGSFSTLEIQRTEQGDSAMYLCASSSFMSRGTEAFFGQGTRLTVV.

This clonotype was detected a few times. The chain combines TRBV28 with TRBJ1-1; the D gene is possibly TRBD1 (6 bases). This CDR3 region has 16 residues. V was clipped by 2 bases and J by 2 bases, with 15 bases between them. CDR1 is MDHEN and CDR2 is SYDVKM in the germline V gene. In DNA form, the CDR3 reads TGTGCCAGCAGTTTAGGGGGCGTAGTAGGTAACACTGAAGCTTTCTTT. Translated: CASSLGGVVGNTEAFF. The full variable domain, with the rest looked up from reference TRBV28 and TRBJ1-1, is DVKVTQSSRYLVKRTGEKVFLECVQDMDHENMFWYRQDPGLGLRLIYFSYDVKMKEKGDIPEGYSVSREKKERFSLILESASTNQTSMYLCASSLGGVVGNTEAFFGQGTRLTVV.

The CDR3 sequence is CASSLLAGGPSEQYF. The DNA of the CDR3 is TGTGCCAGCAGTTTACTAGCGGGAGGGCCCTCCGAGCAGTACTTC. The chain is built from TRBV28 and TRBJ2-7; TRBD2 matches 12 bases. This CDR3 is 15 amino acids long. CDR1 and CDR2 from the germline V gene are MDHEN and SYDVKM. Trimming took 2 bases from V and 6 from J; bases not matched to a gene: 5.

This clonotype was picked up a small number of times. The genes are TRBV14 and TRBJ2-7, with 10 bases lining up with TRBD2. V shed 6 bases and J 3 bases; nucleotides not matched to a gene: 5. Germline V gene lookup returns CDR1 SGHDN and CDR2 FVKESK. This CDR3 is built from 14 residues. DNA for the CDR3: TGTGCCAGCAGATCATCTAGCGGGAGCTACGAGCAGTACTTC. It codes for CASRSSSGSYEQYF.

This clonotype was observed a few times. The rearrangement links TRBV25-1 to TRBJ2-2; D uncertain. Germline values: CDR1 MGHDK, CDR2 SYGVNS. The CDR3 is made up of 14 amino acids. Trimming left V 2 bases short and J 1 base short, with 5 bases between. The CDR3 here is CASSEIGNTGELFF. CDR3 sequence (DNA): TGTGCCAGCAGTGAAATTGGGAACACCGGGGAGCTGTTTTTT.

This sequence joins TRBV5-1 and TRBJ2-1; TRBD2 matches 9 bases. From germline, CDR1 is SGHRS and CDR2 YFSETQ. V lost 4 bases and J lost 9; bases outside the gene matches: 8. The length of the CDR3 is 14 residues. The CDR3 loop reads CASSREAGGGEQFF. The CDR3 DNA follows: TGCGCCAGCAGCAGGGAAGCGGGGGGTGGTGAGCAGTTCTTC.

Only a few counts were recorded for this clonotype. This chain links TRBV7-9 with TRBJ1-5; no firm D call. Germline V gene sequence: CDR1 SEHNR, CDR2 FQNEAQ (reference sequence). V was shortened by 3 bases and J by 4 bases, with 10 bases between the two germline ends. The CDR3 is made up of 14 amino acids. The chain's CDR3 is CASSLDGPNQPQHF. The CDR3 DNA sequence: TGTGCCAGCAGCTTGGACGGGCCGAATCAGCCCCAGCATTTT.

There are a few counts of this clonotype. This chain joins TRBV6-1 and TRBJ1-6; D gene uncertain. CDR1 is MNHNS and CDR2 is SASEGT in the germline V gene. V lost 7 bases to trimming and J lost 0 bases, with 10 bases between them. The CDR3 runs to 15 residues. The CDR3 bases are TGTGCCAGCAACCAATTAAGCTCCTATAATTCACCCCTCCACTTT. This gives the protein CASNQLSSYNSPLHF.

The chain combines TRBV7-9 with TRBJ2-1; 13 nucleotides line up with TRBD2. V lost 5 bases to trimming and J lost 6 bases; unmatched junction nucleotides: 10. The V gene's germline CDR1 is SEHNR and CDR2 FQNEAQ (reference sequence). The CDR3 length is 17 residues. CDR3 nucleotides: TGTGCCAGCAGCCCAAGAGCCGGGACTAGCGGGACCAATGAGCAGTTCTTC. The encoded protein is CASSPRAGTSGTNEQFF.